Described below is a single T cell receptor (beta chain) sequence and its context. Germline V gene data show CDR1 as LNHNV and CDR2 as YYDKDF (reference sequence). The CDR3 runs 14 residues. V lost 2 bases to trimming and J lost 2 bases, with 9 bases between them. This sample was included in a study of control samples from healthy donors and cancer patients. TCRdb keeps only in-frame clones here, not all; method: immunoSEQ multiplex PCR. The table has under 200,000 clones, just under 95% seen once. The sample taken for sequencing was blood. The clonotype comes from a woman in her sixties or seventies in good health. The gene calls are TRBV15 and TRBJ1-1; no clear D gene. The CDR3 nucleotides are TGTGCCACCAGCAGATCCCTTACAAACACTGAAGCTTTCTTT. Its translation is CATSRSLTNTEAFF.